The source of this T cell receptor (beta chain) is a study of control samples from healthy donors and cancer patients. The assay was immunoSEQ multiplex PCR, and TCRdb's table has in-frame clones only and misses some. The table lists about 22,000 clones, 83% of them singletons. Sequenced: PBMCs. The source of this sequence is a man between 60 and 75 years old with head and neck cancer.

The CDR3 nucleotides read TGCAGTGCCATTCTCATTCTGACCCAGTACTTC. It yields the protein CSAILILTQYF. This chain joins TRBV20-1 and TRBJ2-5, with unresolved D. The CDR3 sequence is 11 residues long. Trimming cost V 6 bases and J 7 bases, with 12 bases left between them. The germline gives CDR1 DFQATT, CDR2 SNEGSKA (reference sequence).